This T cell receptor beta chain derives from a study of blood T cells in healthy people across ages. Ranging in age from about 6 to 90, the donors were healthy Caucasian individuals from Russia. Each donor supplied approximately 10 milliliters of peripheral blood. A minimum of 7 million PBMCs was isolated per sample. On this clonotype itself: Its antigen is unidentified.

Next came a second PCR, run for about 6 to 12 cycles, which used a sample-barcoded 5' primer along with a J-beta primer mix. TCRdb processed the 5' RACE reads anew with MiXCR; each CDR3 protein has one entry. The sample has some 700,000 distinct CDR3 sequences; about a fifth are singletons. V was pared by 4 bases and J by 4 bases, with 8 bases between. Germline V gene data show CDR1 as LGHDT and CDR2 as YNNKEL (reference sequence). The CDR3 spans 14 residues. Study-wide results and caveats: Long-lived donors carried more naive CD4+ cells and greater diversity than aged donors.

The sequenced sample was blood. This clonotype originated in an older man in good health. This sequence joins TRBV3-1 and TRBJ1-6, with D perhaps TRBD1 (5 bases). CDR3: CASSPGDYNSPLHF. DNA of the CDR3: TGTGCCAGCAGCCCGGGGGATTATAATTCACCCCTCCACTTT. Variable domain in full (rest from reference TRBV3-1 and TRBJ1-6): DTAVSQTPKYLVTQMGNDKSIKCEQNLGHDTMYWYKQDSKKFLKIMFSYNNKELIINETVPNRFSPKSPDKAHLNLHINSLELGDSAVYFCASSPGDYNSPLHFGNGTRLTVT.